This is a list of T cell receptor beta chains from one sample in a study of CD8 T cells in ankylosing spondylitis. TCRdb recomputed calls from the 5' RACE reads with MiXCR, one row per CDR3 protein. This repertoire shows just under 550,000 distinct CDR3 sequences, roughly 13% found once; its top ten account for about 6.8%. The sequenced material came from blood, either unsorted or a sorted T cell fraction (not recorded which). Every receptor here comes from a male donor with ankylosing spondylitis. Each CDR3 is given with its conserved first and last residue. Only part of the rows carry a size: once, few, many, or a class if the clone is expanded.

v_gene: TRBV29-1; abundance: many; CDR3aa: CSAQGQGRTDTQYF
v_gene: TRBV6-4; abundance: .; CDR3aa: CASSDLGTGADNEQFF
v_gene: TRBV30; abundance: few; CDR3aa: CAWGTDSGTEAFF
v_gene: TRBV24-1; abundance: many; CDR3aa: CATSDADTEAFF
v_gene: TRBV5-1; abundance: .; CDR3aa: CASSQGQTSYNEQFF
v_gene: TRBV10-3; abundance: .; CDR3aa: CAISPSRGRDNEKLFF
v_gene: TRBV2; abundance: .; CDR3aa: CASSGPRARQFF
v_gene: TRBV29-1; abundance: many; CDR3aa: CSVEVDELWGLNTEAFF
v_gene: TRBV12-3/TRBV12-4; abundance: many; CDR3aa: CASSFGLANSETQYF
v_gene: TRBV27; abundance: few; CDR3aa: CASTYRTAPYNEQFF
v_gene: TRBV5-1; abundance: .; CDR3aa: CASSLDRLAGHGELFF
v_gene: TRBV6-1; abundance: .; CDR3aa: CASSPRDRGSSEAFF
v_gene: TRBV12-3/TRBV12-4; abundance: many; CDR3aa: CASKQWDRGYNEQFF
v_gene: TRBV20-1; abundance: few; CDR3aa: CSARPPGARRGYTF
v_gene: TRBV4-2; abundance: .; CDR3aa: CASSQAAVGTDTQYF
v_gene: TRBV24-1; abundance: .; CDR3aa: CATSDLPTAGLGDTQYF
v_gene: TRBV24-1; abundance: .; CDR3aa: CATSTGATDTQYF
v_gene: TRBV7-7; abundance: few; CDR3aa: CASSSGTTTNTGELFF
v_gene: TRBV25-1; abundance: many; CDR3aa: CASSPRKNTGELFF
v_gene: TRBV12-3/TRBV12-4; abundance: few; CDR3aa: CASSLEALGTYNEQFF
v_gene: TRBV19; abundance: few; CDR3aa: CASSIASNLYNEQFF
v_gene: TRBV7-2; abundance: .; CDR3aa: CASSLNSGTNTGELFF
v_gene: TRBV5-1; abundance: .; CDR3aa: CASSLLAGVLNEQFF
v_gene: TRBV4-2; abundance: few; CDR3aa: CASSSRGDGSDTQYF
v_gene: TRBV5-6; abundance: few; CDR3aa: CASSAGPGPEEQYF
v_gene: TRBV3-1; abundance: .; CDR3aa: CASSPGQLEGDEQYF
v_gene: TRBV5-6; abundance: .; CDR3aa: CASSLGPGGETQYF
v_gene: TRBV5-1; abundance: many; CDR3aa: CASSLGHLNTEAFF
v_gene: TRBV5-1; abundance: few; CDR3aa: CASIRTDMLNSEQFF